The T cell receptor beta chain described here comes from a study of cytomegalovirus exposure and HLA in healthy donors. Study-level information: There were some 400 genotyped donors. Of these, roughly 80% fell in the genetic ancestry cluster associated with self-reported Caucasian donors.

This CDR3 region has 15 residues. V was cut by 0 bases and J by 5 bases, with 11 bases left in between. Germline V gene lookup returns CDR1 MNHEY and CDR2 SMNVEV (reference sequence). Primers for the PCR totalled 60 Vbeta and 13 Jbeta. TCRdb's table, derived via immunoSEQ multiplex PCR, lists solely in-frame clones and lacks some. The sample yields 130,000 to 150,000 clones, more than 75% seen once. Notes on the study in general: Per a prior analysis, the majority of TCR beta V segments were productive roughly 90% or roughly 30% of the time. In a later analysis, V- and J-gene trimming of beta chains associated with a DCLRE1C missense variant, replicated independently.

In regard to this clone: Its antigen is unidentified.

Source material: PBMCs. This TCR came from a female donor in good health and CMV-seronegative. This chain uses TRBV27 with TRBJ2-1; possibly TRBD2 for D (6 bases). CDR3 nucleotide sequence: TGTGCCAGCAGTTTATCCTGGGACTGGGACAATGAGCAGTTCTTC. This gives the protein CASSLSWDWDNEQFF.